The T cell receptor beta chain described here comes from a study of cytomegalovirus exposure and HLA in healthy donors. This PCR relied on a set of 60 Vbeta primers and 13 Jbeta primers. The table came from immunoSEQ multiplex PCR; TCRdb's copy has only in-frame clones and leaves some out. Recorded here are around 110,000 clones; the top ten clones represent 3.7%. Trimming cost V 6 bases and J 8 bases, with 13 bases left between them. Per the germline V gene, CDR1 is SEHNR and CDR2 is FQNEAQ (reference sequence). This CDR3 is 13 amino acids long. This clonotype was obtained from a man aged 30-40 years in good health and CMV-seronegative. Source material: PBMCs. The rearrangement joins TRBV7-9 to TRBJ2-2, with D possibly TRBD2 on 6 matching bases. CDR3: CASRSGGAGELFF. DNA for the CDR3: TGTGCCAGCAGGTCTGGCGGGGCGGGGGAGCTGTTTTTT.